The 11 T cell receptor beta chains reported below all come from one sample, sequenced in a study of blood T cell repertoires in COVID-19. Assay: immunoSEQ multiplex PCR; the TCRdb copy retains only in-frame clones and omits some. The profile shows over 250,000 clones, over 75% of them singletons. The sample comprised PBMCs or T cells enriched from blood (not recorded which). The receptors were gathered from a woman in her twenties or thirties who had recovered from COVID-19.

This clone was detected only a few times. The gene calls are TRBV4-1 and TRBJ1-1; D perhaps matches TRBD1 (5 bases). The CDR3 extends over 17 amino acids. V gave up 0 bases and J gave up 0 bases, with 14 bases separating them. The germline V gene has CDR1 MGHRA and CDR2 YSYEKL. The CDR3 is CASSQDAARAVNTEAFF. In DNA form, the CDR3 reads TGCGCCAGCAGCCAAGACGCGGCCAGGGCGGTGAACACTGAAGCTTTCTTT.

The J gene is TRBJ2-1, the V gene TRBV10-2; TRBD2 aligns across 10 bases. The junction had 4 bases not matched to a gene; V was cut back by 6 bases and J by 5 bases. Germline CDR1 and CDR2: WSHSY and SAAADI. This CDR3 has 14 residues. CDR3 sequence reads: CASRGLAGDNEQFF. In DNA form, the CDR3 reads TGCGCCAGCAGAGGGCTAGCGGGAGACAATGAGCAGTTCTTC.

The chain joins TRBV5-4 to TRBJ2-2, with D maybe TRBD2 (6 bases). The V gene lost 4 bases and the J gene lost 1 base, with 20 bases spanning the gap. The length of the CDR3 is 18 residues. Germline assignment: CDR1 SGHNT and CDR2 YYREEE (reference sequence). The CDR3 nucleotides are TGTGCCAGCAGCCGTAACCGGGACTCCCAATTGAACACCGGGGAGCTGTTTTTT. It is translated as CASSRNRDSQLNTGELFF.

This clone was detected once. V is TRBV27 and J is TRBJ2-3; 11 bases match TRBD2. The V gene end was trimmed by 5 bases and the J gene end by 6 bases; junction bases not matched to a gene: 25. This CDR3 spans 21 amino acids. Germline CDR1 reads MNHEY; CDR2 reads SMNVEV (reference sequence). Written as DNA, the CDR3 is TGTGCCAGCAGTGAACGCCCGACTAGCGGGACCCCTGGGGAACACTTGGATACGCAGTATTTT. Translating it yields CASSERPTSGTPGEHLDTQYF.

This clone was recorded only once. The CDR3 sequence: CASSLLSRGEQFF. Here the CDR3 DNA reads TGTGCCAGCAGCCTGCTTTCTCGAGGTGAGCAGTTCTTC. J is TRBJ2-1 and V is TRBV7-3; D gene ambiguous. The CDR3 loop spans 13 amino acids. Deletions cut 5 bases from V and 9 bases from J, with 14 bases between. Germline values: CDR1 SGHTA, CDR2 FQGTGA.

The genes are TRBV6-5 and TRBJ2-1, with 10 bases lining up with TRBD2. Germline V gene data show CDR1 as MNHEY and CDR2 as SVGAGI. J lost 6 bases, V lost 6 bases, and 8 bases had no gene match. CDR3 length equals 15 residues. CDR3 protein: CASSHPSGGINEQFF. CDR3 coding DNA: TGTGCCAGCAGCCACCCTAGCGGGGGTATCAATGAGCAGTTCTTC.

V is TRBV19 and J is TRBJ1-6; D is perhaps TRBD1 (6 bases). The CDR3 runs 14 residues. Germline CDR1 LNHDA, CDR2 SQIVND (reference sequence). V lost 6 bases, J lost 9 bases, and 15 bases lay in between. The chain's CDR3 is CASRGAGLASPLHF. DNA of the CDR3: TGTGCCAGTAGGGGGGCCGGGCTGGCTTCACCCCTCCACTTT.

The chain links TRBV30 to TRBJ1-6; D ambiguous. CDR1 GTSNPN and CDR2 SVGIG come from the germline V gene (reference sequence). The ends were cut back, 1 base at V and 8 bases at J, with 15 bases in the middle. The CDR3 is 15 residues long. CDR3 amino acids: CAWSGLAAAYSPLHF. CDR3 bases: TGTGCCTGGAGTGGCCTAGCGGCGGCCTATTCACCCCTCCACTTT. Complete variable domain (other parts from reference TRBV30 and TRBJ1-6): SQTIHQWPATLVQPVGSPLSLECTVEGTSNPNLYWYRQAAGRGLQLLFYSVGIGQISSEVPQNLSASRPQDRQFILSSKKLLLSDSGFYLCAWSGLAAAYSPLHFGNGTRLTVT.

The chain combines TRBV6-5 with TRBJ2-5; no clear D. The V end lost 2 bases, the J end lost 4 bases, and 8 bases lay between the germline ends. The CDR3 length is 13 residues. Germline V gene data show CDR1 as MNHEY and CDR2 as SVGAGI. The CDR3 region is CASSYGDLETQYF. The CDR3 nucleotides are TGTGCCAGCAGTTACGGAGACCTAGAGACCCAGTACTTC.

The chain couples TRBV29-1 to TRBJ2-5, with a weak D call TRBD1 (8 bases). The CDR3 is 17 residues long. V was trimmed by 4 bases and J by 5 bases, leaving 26 bases between them. Germline values: CDR1 SQVTM, CDR2 ANQGSEA. CDR3 region: CSVVPGRTGRVFETQYF. The DNA for the CDR3 is TGCAGCGTTGTCCCTGGACGGACAGGGAGGGTTTTCGAGACCCAGTACTTC.

This chain connects TRBV19 to TRBJ1-5, with a weak D call TRBD1 (5 bases). Germline V gene sequence: CDR1 LNHDA, CDR2 SQIVND (reference sequence). This CDR3 has 15 amino acids. Between the trimmed V and J ends, which lost 2 bases and 9 bases, there was a span of 17 bases. The CDR3 nucleotides are TGTGCCAGTAGTATAACCCGACGGGGGGTTTGGCCCCAGCATTTT. This gives the protein CASSITRRGVWPQHF. Complete variable domain (other parts from reference TRBV19 and TRBJ1-5): DGGITQSPKYLFRKEGQNVTLSCEQNLNHDAMYWYRQDPGQGLRLIYYSQIVNDFQKGDIAEGYSVSREKKESFPLTVTSAQKNPTAFYLCASSITRRGVWPQHFGDGTRLSIL.